The 21 T cell receptor beta chains presented below share a single source sample, sequenced in a study of cytomegalovirus exposure and HLA in healthy donors. The primer mix had 60 Vbeta and 13 Jbeta primers. Clones were sequenced by immunoSEQ multiplex PCR, and TCRdb holds only the in-frame ones, with some missing. The sample yields over 100,000 clones, roughly 80% seen once. Sequencing was done on a sample of PBMCs. The source of these receptors is a man aged 30 to 39 in good health and CMV-seropositive.

The rearrangement uses TRBV9 and TRBJ2-5, with 9 bases aligning to TRBD2. CDR3 size: 16 residues. The germline CDR1 and CDR2 sequences are SGDLS and YYNGEE. V lost 0 bases and J lost 6; bases outside the gene matches: 9. CDR3 region: CASSVGWRGGRKTQYF. The CDR3 nucleotides read TGTGCCAGCAGCGTAGGTTGGCGGGGGGGCAGGAAGACCCAGTACTTC.

The chain has TRBV5-1 and TRBJ2-7; D perhaps matches TRBD2 (6 bases). The CDR3 spans 15 residues. V lost 4 bases and J lost 5, with 19 bases in between. Germline CDR1 and CDR2: SGHRS and YFSETQ. The CDR3 nucleotides read TGCGCCAGCAGCCCCGGGGGTCCAGGGAACAACGAGCAGTACTTC. Its protein is CASSPGGPGNNEQYF.

J is TRBJ1-1 and V is TRBV25-1, with a weak D call TRBD1 (5 bases). The germline V and J ends were trimmed by 4 bases and 1 base, with 7 bases remaining between them. The CDR3 is 13 residues long. In germline, CDR1 is MGHDK, CDR2 SYGVNS. The CDR3 coding sequence is TGTGCCAGCAGTGTAGGGGAGAACACTGAAGCTTTCTTT. This codes for CASSVGENTEAFF. Filled out from reference TRBV25-1 and TRBJ1-1, the complete variable domain reads EADIYQTPRYLVIGTGKKITLECSQTMGHDKMYWYQQDPGMELHLIHYSYGVNSTEKGDLSSESTVSRIRTEHFPLTLESARPSHTSQYLCASSVGENTEAFFGQGTRLTVV.

The chain employs TRBV10-3 and TRBJ2-3; D not certain. This CDR3 contains 14 residues. Trimming left V 0 bases short and J 8 bases short, with 12 bases between. CDR1 is ENHRY and CDR2 is SYGVKD in the germline V gene. The CDR3 region is CAISESSPRPTQYF. As DNA, the CDR3 is TGTGCCATCAGTGAGTCGTCCCCCAGGCCTACGCAGTATTTT.

The CDR3 DNA reads as TGTGCCAGTAGCATCAGGGGTCGCAATCAGCCCCAGCATTTT. Translation gives CASSIRGRNQPQHF. The rearrangement joins TRBV19 to TRBJ1-5, with D possibly matching TRBD1 (6 bases). Germline-derived CDR1 and CDR2 are LNHDA and SQIVND (reference sequence). V dropped 6 bases and J dropped 2 bases, with 11 bases sitting between them. The CDR3 is made up of 14 amino acids.

The chain joins TRBV11-2 to TRBJ2-7; the D is unclear. V lost 2 bases to trimming and J lost 1 base, with 9 bases between them. The CDR3 is made up of 14 amino acids. The germline gives CDR1 SGHAT, CDR2 FQNNGV. CDR3 loop: CASSLFQSSYEQYF. For the CDR3, the DNA is TGTGCCAGCAGCTTATTTCAGTCGTCCTACGAGCAGTACTTC.

This clone was seen a few times. The same CDR3 also results from other DNA sequences found in this sample. The rearrangement links TRBV6-1 to TRBJ2-7, with unresolved D. Germline loops: CDR1 MNHNS, CDR2 SASEGT. The CDR3 spans 13 residues. The CDR3: CASSEGLLYEQYV. In nucleotides, the CDR3 is TGTGCCAGCAGTGAGGGCCTCCTCTACGAGCAGTATGTC.

The chain combines TRBV28 with TRBJ1-2, with D possibly matching TRBD1 (6 bases). With 6 bases removed from V and 2 bases from J, the gap between germline ends came to 10 bases. Germline V gene lookup returns CDR1 MDHEN and CDR2 SYDVKM. This CDR3 comprises 13 residues. Here the CDR3 DNA reads TGTGCCAGCAGCCGTACAGGGAACTATGGCTACACCTTC. Translating it yields CASSRTGNYGYTF.

This chain joins TRBV27 and TRBJ2-7; 7 nucleotides align to TRBD2. The CDR3 length is 14 residues. With 5 bases clipped from V and 7 bases from J, the junction kept 11 bases outside the gene matches. CDR1 and CDR2 from the germline V gene are MNHEY and SMNVEV (reference sequence). CDR3 amino acids: CASSPSGMSEEQYV. In DNA, the CDR3 is TGTGCCAGCAGTCCTAGCGGCATGAGCGAGGAGCAGTACGTC.

The chain carries TRBV7-2 and TRBJ2-3; D may be TRBD2 (5 bases). This CDR3 is built from 14 residues. CDR1 and CDR2 (germline): SGHTA, FQGNSA. Trimming took 3 bases from V and 1 from J, leaving 8 bases between them. CDR3 in DNA: TGTGCCAGCAGCTTGATGCGGGGCACAGATACGCAGTATTTT. It encodes CASSLMRGTDTQYF.

This clone has a single count. CDR3 coding DNA: TGTGCCAGCAGCTTAGGCAGGGGGCTTCAGCCCCAGCATTTT. It encodes CASSLGRGLQPQHF. This chain links TRBV7-2 with TRBJ1-5; 8 bases line up with TRBD1. The CDR3 runs 14 residues. Germline-derived CDR1 and CDR2 are SGHTA and FQGNSA. J lost 6 bases, V lost 1 base, and 2 bases had no gene match.

The chain joins TRBV5-8 to TRBJ2-7; 9 positions match TRBD2. Trimming took 0 bases from V and 7 from J; bases not matched to a gene: 5. This CDR3 comprises 14 residues. Germline V gene sequence: CDR1 SGHTS, CDR2 YDEGEE. The CDR3 spells CASSLAGLAVEQYV. CDR3 bases: TGTGCCAGCAGCTTGGCGGGACTAGCTGTGGAGCAGTACGTC.

The rearrangement links TRBV27 to TRBJ2-3; D not resolved. The CDR3 consists of 13 residues. Germline CDR1 and CDR2: MNHEY and SMNVEV (reference sequence). The V end lost 6 bases, the J end lost 0 bases, and 7 bases lay between the germline ends. Here the CDR3 DNA reads TGTGCCAGCAGGTACTTTAGCACAGATACGCAGTATTTT. Its protein product is CASRYFSTDTQYF.

The V call is TRBV27, the J call TRBJ2-7; the D gene is possibly TRBD1 (6 bases). Deletions cut 8 bases from V and 3 bases from J, with 14 bases between. Per the germline V gene, CDR1 is MNHEY and CDR2 is SMNVEV (reference sequence). The CDR3 sequence is 13 residues long. As DNA, the CDR3 is TGTGCCAGCGGCGCCGGACAGAACTACGAGCAGTACGTC. It translates to CASGAGQNYEQYV.

The chain couples TRBV6-1 to TRBJ1-1, with D possibly being TRBD1 (5 bases). Germline V lookup: CDR1 MNHNS, CDR2 SASEGT. V was pared by 6 bases and J by 6 bases, with 11 bases between. The CDR3 has 12 amino acids. CDR3 DNA: TGTGCCAGCAGGTTAGGAGGGGCTGAAGCTTTCTTT. Translated: CASRLGGAEAFF.

The chain joins TRBV6-5 to TRBJ2-3; D not certain. Germline V gene data show CDR1 as MNHEY and CDR2 as SVGAGI. V gave up 4 bases and J gave up 6 bases, with 14 bases separating them. There are 14 residues in the CDR3. The CDR3 region has the DNA TGTGCCAGCAGTTCGGCCTTGGAGCCCGATACGCAGTATTTT. Its translation: CASSSALEPDTQYF.

The chain combines TRBV4-1 with TRBJ2-1; 13 bases are a match to TRBD2. J lost 5 bases, V lost 0 bases, and 4 bases had no gene match. The CDR3 totals 17 residues. CDR1 and CDR2 (germline): MGHRA, YSYEKL. This CDR3 is CASSQEVTSGGHNEQFF. CDR3 DNA sequence: TGCGCCAGCAGCCAAGAGGTGACTAGCGGGGGGCACAATGAGCAGTTCTTC.

The chain employs TRBV4-1 and TRBJ1-3; TRBD1 agrees at 9 bases. This CDR3 region has 19 residues. Germline CDR1 is MGHRA and CDR2 is YSYEKL. V lost 5 bases to trimming and J lost 0 bases; unmatched junction nucleotides: 14. This CDR3 is CASSIYIARDRVSGNTIYF. The CDR3 DNA reads as TGCGCCAGCAGCATATACATTGCCCGGGACAGGGTCTCTGGAAACACCATATATTTT.

J is TRBJ1-2 and V is TRBV14; D is unresolved. The CDR3 contains 15 residues. V was shortened by 3 bases and J by 0 bases, with 11 bases between the two germline ends. Germline V CDR1 and CDR2: SGHDN, FVKESK. Written as DNA, the CDR3 is TGTGCCAGCAGCCAGTATGGGCAGACTAACTATGGCTACACCTTC. It translates to CASSQYGQTNYGYTF.

The rearrangement joins TRBV25-1 to TRBJ2-3; D possibly corresponds to TRBD1 (6 bases). V gave up 7 bases and J gave up 4 bases, with 18 bases separating them. This CDR3 has 15 amino acids. Looked up from germline, CDR1 is MGHDK and CDR2 is SYGVNS. CDR3 in amino acids: CASTPTGSFADTQYF. In DNA, the CDR3 is TGTGCCAGCACCCCCACAGGGAGTTTCGCAGATACGCAGTATTTT.

The chain links TRBV5-6 to TRBJ1-2; possible D gene TRBD1, 6 bases. The CDR3 sequence is 14 residues long. V was clipped by 1 base and J by 3 bases, with 10 bases between them. CDR1 and CDR2 (germline): SGHDT, YYEEEE. The CDR3 DNA is TGTGCCAGCAGCTTGTTTTCAGGGGACTATGGCTACACCTTC. It is translated as CASSLFSGDYGYTF.